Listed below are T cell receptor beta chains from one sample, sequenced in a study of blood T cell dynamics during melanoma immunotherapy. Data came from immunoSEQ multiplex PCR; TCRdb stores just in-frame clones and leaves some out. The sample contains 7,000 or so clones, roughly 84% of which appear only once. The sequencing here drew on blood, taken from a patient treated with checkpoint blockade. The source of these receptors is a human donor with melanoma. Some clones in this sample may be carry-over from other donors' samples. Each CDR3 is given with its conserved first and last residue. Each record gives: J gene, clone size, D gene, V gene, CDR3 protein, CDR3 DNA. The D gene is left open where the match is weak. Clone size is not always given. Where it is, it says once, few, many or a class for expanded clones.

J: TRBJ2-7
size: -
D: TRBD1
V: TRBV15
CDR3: CATSRQGADYEQYF
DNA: TGTGCCACCAGCCGACAGGGGGCGGACTACGAGCAGTACTTC

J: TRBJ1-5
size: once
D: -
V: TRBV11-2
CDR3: CASSLDFGEGQPQHF
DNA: TGTGCCAGCAGCTTAGACTTCGGGGAAGGTCAGCCCCAGCATTTT

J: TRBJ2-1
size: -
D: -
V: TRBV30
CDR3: CAWSVGGGSYNEQFF
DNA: TGTGCCTGGAGTGTCGGGGGCGGCTCCTACAATGAGCAGTTCTTC

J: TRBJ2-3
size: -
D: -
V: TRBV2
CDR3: CASSASVDTDTQYF
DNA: TGTGCCAGCAGTGCTAGCGTAGACACAGATACGCAGTATTTT

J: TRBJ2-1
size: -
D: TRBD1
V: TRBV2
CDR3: CASTFSGTANNEQFF
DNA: TGTGCCAGCACCTTCTCCGGGACAGCAAACAATGAGCAGTTCTTC

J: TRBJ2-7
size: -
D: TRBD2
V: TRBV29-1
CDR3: CSVAPPGSGVSYEQYF
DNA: TGCAGCGTTGCCCCTCCGGGTAGCGGGGTCTCCTACGAGCAGTACTTC

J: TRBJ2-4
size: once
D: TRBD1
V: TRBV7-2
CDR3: CASSPRQGLAKNIQYF
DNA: TGTGCCAGCAGCCCGAGACAGGGCTTAGCCAAAAACATTCAGTACTTC

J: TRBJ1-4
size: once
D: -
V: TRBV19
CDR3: CASSIGPLEYEKLFF
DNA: TGTGCCAGTAGTATAGGCCCGCTGGAGTATGAAAAACTGTTTTTT

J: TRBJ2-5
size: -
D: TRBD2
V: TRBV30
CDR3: CAWSAPLGFSGSRETQYF
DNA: TGTGCCTGGAGCGCACCACTGGGTTTCAGCGGGAGTAGAGAGACCCAGTACTTC

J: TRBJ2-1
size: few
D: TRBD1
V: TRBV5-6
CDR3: CASSLPQGAVQYNEQFF
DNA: TGTGCCAGCAGCTTACCGCAGGGGGCTGTCCAGTACAATGAGCAGTTCTTC

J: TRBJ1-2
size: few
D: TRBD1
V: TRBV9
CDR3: CASSTTGGGGFGLVYTF
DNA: TGTGCCAGCAGCACCACAGGGGGCGGAGGTTTTGGTCTCGTTTACACCTTC

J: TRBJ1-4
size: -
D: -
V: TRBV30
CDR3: CAWNARANEKLFF
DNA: TGTGCCTGGAATGCACGGGCTAATGAAAAACTGTTTTTT

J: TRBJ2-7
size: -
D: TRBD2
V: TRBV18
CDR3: CASSPRHTSAYEQYF
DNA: TGTGCCAGCTCACCCCGGCACACTAGCGCCTACGAGCAGTACTTC

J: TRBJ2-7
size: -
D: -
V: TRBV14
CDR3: CASSPRLSSYEQYF
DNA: TGTGCCAGCAGCCCCAGGTTGAGCTCCTACGAGCAGTACTTC

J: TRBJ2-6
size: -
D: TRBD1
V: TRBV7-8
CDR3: CASSLLTGGLANVLTF
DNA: TGTGCCAGCAGCTTACTGACAGGGGGCTTAGCCAACGTCCTGACTTTC

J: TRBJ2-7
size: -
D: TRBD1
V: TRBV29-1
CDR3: CSVRGQGNYEQYF
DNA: TGCAGCGTTCGGGGACAGGGGAACTACGAGCAGTACTTC

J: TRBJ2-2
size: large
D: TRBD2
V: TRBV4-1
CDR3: CASSPMKSGSTGELFF
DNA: TGCGCCAGCAGCCCAATGAAAAGCGGGAGCACCGGGGAGCTGTTTTTT

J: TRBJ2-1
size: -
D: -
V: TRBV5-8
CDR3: CASSRPPTLAFF
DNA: TGTGCCAGCAGCCGACCCCCGACTCTCGCGTTCTTC

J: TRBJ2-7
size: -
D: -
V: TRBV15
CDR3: CATSARFEQYF
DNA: TGTGCCACCAGCGCGAGGTTCGAGCAGTACTTC

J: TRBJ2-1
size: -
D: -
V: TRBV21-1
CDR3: CASSKLRGRPGSSYNEQFF
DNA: TGTGCCAGCAGCAAACTCCGGGGCCGTCCGGGGAGCTCCTACAATGAGCAGTTCTTC

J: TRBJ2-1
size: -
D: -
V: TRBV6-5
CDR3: CARLLVNEQFF
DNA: TGTGCCAGACTACTAGTCAATGAGCAGTTCTTC

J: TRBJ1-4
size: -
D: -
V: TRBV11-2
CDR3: CAAGTSTNEKLFF
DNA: TGTGCCGCAGGGACTTCAACTAATGAAAAACTGTTTTTT

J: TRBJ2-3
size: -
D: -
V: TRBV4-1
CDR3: CASSYTGTSTDTQYF
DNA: TGCGCCAGCAGCTATACCGGGACTTCCACAGATACGCAGTATTTT

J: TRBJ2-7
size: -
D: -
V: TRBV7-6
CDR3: CASSLVPQGSEQYF
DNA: TGTGCCAGCAGCTTAGTCCCGCAGGGAAGCGAGCAGTACTTC

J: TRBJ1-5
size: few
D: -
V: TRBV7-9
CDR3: CASSLLEDVGVINQPQHF
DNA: TGTGCCAGCAGCTTACTTGAGGACGTCGGGGTGATCAATCAGCCCCAGCATTTT

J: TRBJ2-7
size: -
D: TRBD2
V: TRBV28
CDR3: CASRPSGGFYEQYF
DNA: TGTGCCAGCAGACCTAGCGGGGGGTTCTACGAGCAGTACTTC

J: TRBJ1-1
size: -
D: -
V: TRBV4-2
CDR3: CASSWERQLNTEAFF
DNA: TGTGCCAGCAGCTGGGAAAGACAGTTGAACACTGAAGCTTTCTTT

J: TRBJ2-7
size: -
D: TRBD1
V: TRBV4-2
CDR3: CASSQTGTGDYEQYF
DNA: TGTGCCAGCAGCCAGACCGGGACAGGGGACTACGAGCAGTACTTC

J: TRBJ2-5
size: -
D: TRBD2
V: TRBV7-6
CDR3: CASSPSSGRMGTQYF
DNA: TGTGCCAGCAGCCCATCTAGCGGGAGAATGGGGACCCAGTACTTC

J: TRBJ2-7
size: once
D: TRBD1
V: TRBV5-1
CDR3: CASSPATGATYEQYF
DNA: TGCGCCAGCAGCCCCGCCACAGGGGCCACCTACGAGCAGTACTTC

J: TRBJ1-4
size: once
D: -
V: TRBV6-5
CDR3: CASSYSIGRKEKLFF
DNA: TGTGCCAGCAGTTACTCGATTGGACGGAAGGAAAAACTGTTTTTT

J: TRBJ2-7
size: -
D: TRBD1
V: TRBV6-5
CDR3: CATWDRGPYEQYF
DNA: TGTGCCACCTGGGACAGGGGCCCCTACGAGCAGTACTTC

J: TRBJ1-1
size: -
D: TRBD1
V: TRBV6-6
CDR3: CAAGQANTEAFF
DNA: TGTGCCGCGGGACAGGCAAACACTGAAGCTTTCTTT

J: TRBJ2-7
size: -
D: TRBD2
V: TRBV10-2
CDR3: CASSPGLAYLGEQYF
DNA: TGCGCCAGCAGCCCGGGACTAGCGTACTTGGGGGAGCAGTACTTC

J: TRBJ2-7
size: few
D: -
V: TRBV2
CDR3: CASSEADEQYF
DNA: TGTGCCAGCAGTGAAGCAGACGAGCAGTACTTC

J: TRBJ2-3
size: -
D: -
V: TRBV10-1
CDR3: CASSESGDSTDTQYF
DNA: TGCGCCAGCAGTGAGTCGGGGGACAGCACAGATACGCAGTATTTT

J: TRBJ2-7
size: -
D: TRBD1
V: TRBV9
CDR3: CASSVGTGSDYYEQYF
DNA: TGTGCCAGCAGCGTAGGGACAGGGTCGGACTACTACGAGCAGTACTTC

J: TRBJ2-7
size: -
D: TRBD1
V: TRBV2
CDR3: CAREKDRGLSGEQYF
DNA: TGTGCCCGCGAGAAGGACAGGGGGCTTTCGGGCGAGCAGTACTTC

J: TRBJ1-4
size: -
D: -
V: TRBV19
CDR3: CASRGRPNEKLFF
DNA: TGTGCCAGTCGAGGCCGACCTAATGAAAAACTGTTTTTC

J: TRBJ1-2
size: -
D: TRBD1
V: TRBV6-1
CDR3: CASSEFTGGDYGYTF
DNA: TGTGCCAGCAGCGAATTTACAGGGGGCGACTATGGCTACACCTTC

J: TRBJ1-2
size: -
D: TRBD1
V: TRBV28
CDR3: CASSLQGYGYTF
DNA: TGTGCCAGCTCCCTACAGGGGTATGGCTACACCTTC

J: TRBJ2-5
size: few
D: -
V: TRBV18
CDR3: CASSPEDQTQYF
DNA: TGTGCCAGCTCACCTGAGGATCAGACCCAGTACTTC

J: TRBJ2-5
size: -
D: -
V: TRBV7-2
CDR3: CASSLAGTLYQETQYF
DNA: TGTGCCAGCAGCTTAGCCGGGACCCTGTACCAAGAGACCCAGTACTTC